The source of this TCR beta chain is a study of blood T cell repertoires in COVID-19. The CDR3 length is 17 residues. Some clones are missing from TCRdb's copy, which holds only in-frame ones; the method was immunoSEQ multiplex PCR. The data show about 220,000 clones, with roughly 85% seen just once and about 4% held by the top ten. What was sequenced was PBMCs or T cells enriched from blood (not recorded which). The chain combines TRBV21-1 with TRBJ1-5; no DNA check was done on the table's D call, TRBD1. TRBV21-1 is a listed pseudogene. The sequence was collected from a woman between 40 and 55 years old with acute COVID-19. The CDR3 is CASSIRTAYYSNQPQHF. The CDR3 nucleotides are TGTGCCAGCAGCATTCGGACAGCCTATTATAGCAATCAGCCCCAGCATTTT.